The 22 T cell receptor beta chains below come from one sample, sequenced in a study of OX40 agonist ivuxolimab in advanced cancers. Only in-frame clones appear in the TCRdb table, and some are missing; sequencing was by immunoSEQ multiplex PCR. The sample lists about 94,000 clones, around 87% seen once, with approximately 0.3% in the top ten. The sample in question was CD4+ or CD8+ T cells sorted from blood, obtained in a trial of the OX40 agonist ivuxolimab. The receptors were sampled from an adult with an advanced solid tumor such as melanoma, head and neck, liver or kidney cancer.

The V and J genes are TRBV4-1 and TRBJ1-5; D might be TRBD1 (5 bases). The germline V gene encodes CDR1 MGHRA and CDR2 YSYEKL. V shed 5 bases and J shed 2 bases, with 7 bases lying between them. The CDR3 runs 13 residues. CDR3 amino acids: CASSLQGNQPQHF. CDR3 nucleotide sequence: TGCGCCAGCAGCTTACAGGGCAATCAGCCCCAGCATTTT.

The chain carries TRBV10-1 and TRBJ2-3; possible D gene TRBD1, 5 bases. CDR3 length: 17 residues. The germline V gene has CDR1 WNHNN and CDR2 SYGVQD (reference sequence). V was trimmed by 1 base and J by 2 bases, leaving 16 bases between them. As DNA, the CDR3 is TGCGCCAGCAGTGAGTTTGGCCCGGACATCCTCACAGATACGCAGTATTTT. It encodes CASSEFGPDILTDTQYF.

The chain carries TRBV2 and TRBJ2-2, with D unresolved. The CDR3 totals 15 residues. Germline values: CDR1 SNHLY, CDR2 FYNNEI. V was clipped by 6 bases and J by 0 bases, with 11 bases between them. The DNA for the CDR3 is TGTGCCAGCAGCATGGACGGATCGAACACCGGGGAGCTGTTTTTT. Translating it yields CASSMDGSNTGELFF.

This clone has a handful of counts. V is TRBV10-3 and J is TRBJ1-6; TRBD1 might be the D (5 bases). The germline gives CDR1 ENHRY, CDR2 SYGVKD. This CDR3 is 14 amino acids long. Between the trimmed V and J ends, which lost 6 bases and 6 bases, there was a span of 12 bases. CDR3 coding DNA: TGTGCCATCAGCCGGGACGGTGCTAATTCACCCCTCCACTTT. Residues: CAISRDGANSPLHF.

The V and J genes are TRBV6-5 and TRBJ2-6, with no clear D. The V gene's germline CDR1 is MNHEY and CDR2 SVGAGI. The CDR3 loop spans 15 amino acids. The V and J ends lost 4 bases and 4 bases respectively, with 11 bases between them. The DNA for the CDR3 is TGTGCCAGCAGTTCCGATTTTATCGGGGCCAACGTCCTGACTTTC. It encodes CASSSDFIGANVLTF.

The gene calls are TRBV29-1 and TRBJ2-7; the D gene is possibly TRBD1 (5 bases). V was pared by 3 bases and J by 0 bases, with 9 bases between. This CDR3 region has 13 residues. From germline, CDR1 is SQVTM and CDR2 ANQGSEA. DNA of the CDR3: TGCAGCGTTGACCCAGGGAACTCCTACGAGCAGTACTTC. It translates to CSVDPGNSYEQYF.

The chain couples TRBV7-9 to TRBJ1-2; a possible D gene is TRBD1 (6 bases). The V end was cut by 5 bases, the J end by 1 base, with 20 bases between. Germline V gives CDR1 SEHNR, CDR2 FQNEAQ (reference sequence). The CDR3 length is 17 residues. CDR3 sequence reads: CASSLTGREWGNYGYTF. The CDR3 nucleotides are TGTGCCAGCAGCCTCACAGGGAGGGAGTGGGGTAACTATGGCTACACCTTC.

This clone occurred a few times. V is TRBV10-2 and J is TRBJ2-7, with TRBD2 matching over 13 bases. CDR1 and CDR2 (germline): WSHSY, SAAADI. The CDR3 spans 16 residues. V shed 6 bases, J shed 4 bases, and the junction held 9 bases outside the gene matches. The CDR3 DNA reads as TGCGCCAGCAGCTCCGGACTAGCGGGGGATCTATACGAGCAGTACTTC. It encodes CASSSGLAGDLYEQYF.

The V call is TRBV7-2, the J call TRBJ2-1; unclear D gene. CDR1 is SGHTA and CDR2 is FQGNSA in the germline V gene. This CDR3 region has 14 residues. Between the trimmed V and J ends, which lost 1 base and 2 bases, there was a span of 6 bases. CDR3: CASSLGLPYNEQFF. Here the CDR3 DNA reads TGTGCCAGCAGCTTAGGGCTTCCCTACAATGAGCAGTTCTTC.

The V and J genes are TRBV4-1 and TRBJ1-4; D unresolved. The germline V gene encodes CDR1 MGHRA and CDR2 YSYEKL. The CDR3 has 14 amino acids. The V end was cut by 0 bases, the J end by 5 bases, with 7 bases between. This CDR3 reads CASSQEPSNEKLFF. The CDR3 DNA reads TGCGCCAGCAGCCAAGAGCCTAGCAATGAAAAACTGTTTTTT.

The chain uses TRBV5-3 and TRBJ2-1, with 13 bases fitting TRBD2. TRBV5-3 is sorted into the ORF group, with uncertain function. The CDR3 spans 17 residues. With V trimmed by 4 bases and J by 5 bases, 9 bases remained unmatched. The CDR3 here is CARSPWTSGGFNNEQFF. The CDR3 DNA reads as TGTGCCAGAAGCCCGTGGACTAGCGGGGGATTTAACAATGAGCAGTTCTTC.

The chain has TRBV2 and TRBJ2-7; 9 bases are a match to TRBD1. This CDR3 contains 14 residues. J lost 5 bases, V lost 4 bases, and 6 bases had no gene match. The germline V gene encodes CDR1 SNHLY and CDR2 FYNNEI. The CDR3 spells CASSGPGQGHEQYF. The DNA for the CDR3 is TGTGCCAGCAGTGGACCGGGACAGGGCCACGAGCAGTACTTC.

The chain joins TRBV12-5 to TRBJ2-3; tentative D call: TRBD1 (6 bases). The CDR3 length is 14 residues. V lost 8 bases and J lost 4, with 16 bases in between. Germline-derived CDR1 and CDR2 are LGHNT and FRNRAP. CDR3 sequence reads: CASLGAYTADTQYF. DNA for the CDR3: TGTGCTAGTTTGGGGGCTTATACAGCAGATACGCAGTATTTT.

This rearrangement joins TRBV5-1 to TRBJ2-7; 14 nucleotides agree with TRBD2. The CDR3 extends over 17 amino acids. CDR1 SGHRS and CDR2 YFSETQ come from the germline V gene. V dropped 3 bases and J dropped 4; count of bases not matched to a gene: 9. CDR3 bases: TGCGCCAGCAGCTCCTCAGGGGGACTAGCGGGGGTATACGAGCAGTACTTC. Its translation: CASSSSGGLAGVYEQYF.

The chain couples TRBV11-2 to TRBJ2-1; the D gene is possibly TRBD2 (6 bases). V was shortened by 0 bases and J by 6 bases, with 12 bases between the two germline ends. Looked up from germline, CDR1 is SGHAT and CDR2 is FQNNGV. CDR3 length: 15 amino acids. CDR3 nucleotide sequence: TGTGCCAGCAGCTTAGAACTAGCAGCTTTCAATGAGCAGTTCTTC. This gives the protein CASSLELAAFNEQFF.

This rearrangement joins TRBV7-8 to TRBJ2-1; D gene unclear. CDR1 SGHVS and CDR2 FQNEAQ come from the germline V gene. This CDR3 is 14 amino acids long. The V end lost 0 bases, the J end lost 7 bases, and 10 bases lay between the germline ends. CDR3 in amino acids: CASSLAFEVNEQFF. CDR3 coding DNA: TGTGCCAGCAGCTTAGCTTTCGAGGTGAATGAGCAGTTCTTC. Filled out from reference TRBV7-8 and TRBJ2-1, the complete variable domain reads GAGVSQSPRYKVAKRGQDVALRCDPISGHVSLFWYQQALGQGPEFLTYFQNEAQLDKSGLPSDRFFAERPEGSVSTLKIQRTQQEDSAVYLCASSLAFEVNEQFFGPGTRLTVL.

A single count supports this clone. The limits of the CDR3 on the DNA are not certain, so only TCRdb's listed CDR3 is given. Distinct nucleotide sequences in the sample also encode this CDR3. V gene TRBV5-4 combines with J gene TRBJ1-6. The CDR3 sequence runs 15 residues, both termini included. Germline lookup yields CDR1 SGHNT and CDR2 YYREEE (reference sequence). The chain's CDR3 is CASSFFGAGNSPLHF.

The CDR3 loop reads CASSYRGANTGELFF. CDR3 in DNA: TGTGCCAGCAGTTACCGGGGTGCGAACACCGGGGAGCTGTTTTTT. The chain uses TRBV6-6 and TRBJ2-2; a weak D match, TRBD2 (5 bases). V lost 2 bases to trimming and J lost 0 bases, with 7 bases between them. Germline CDR1 and CDR2: MNHNY and SVGAGI (reference sequence). The CDR3 is made up of 15 amino acids.

V usage is TRBV7-2 and J usage is TRBJ1-3, with D possibly matching TRBD1 (5 bases). The CDR3 extends over 15 amino acids. In germline, CDR1 is SGHTA, CDR2 FQGNSA. V lost 1 base and J 3 bases, leaving 10 bases between the germline ends. This chain's CDR3 is CASSLGQGFGNTIYF. Here the CDR3 DNA reads TGTGCCAGCAGCTTAGGGCAGGGATTTGGAAACACCATATATTTT.

The rearrangement joins TRBV19 to TRBJ2-1, with D possibly matching TRBD2 (6 bases). With 3 bases removed from V and 15 bases from J, the gap between germline ends came to 12 bases. CDR3 length: 11 residues. Germline CDR1 and CDR2: LNHDA and SQIVND (reference sequence). The CDR3 sequence is CASSMGTVRFF. In DNA, the CDR3 is TGTGCCAGTAGTATGGGGACTGTACGGTTCTTC.

The genes are TRBV14 and TRBJ1-1; tentative D call: TRBD1 (5 bases). Per germline, CDR1 SGHDN and CDR2 FVKESK. The ends were cut back, 0 bases at V and 5 bases at J, with 13 bases in the middle. This CDR3 is built from 15 residues. CDR3 region: CASSQEGPERTEAFF. As DNA, the CDR3 is TGTGCCAGCAGCCAAGAGGGACCTGAGAGGACTGAAGCTTTCTTT.

The genes are TRBV28 and TRBJ1-2; 7 bases are a match to TRBD1. The V segment lost 5 bases and the J segment 4 bases; nucleotides outside the gene matches: 10. The germline V gene encodes CDR1 MDHEN and CDR2 SYDVKM. The CDR3 covers 15 residues. The CDR3 loop reads CASSPRDRPSYGYTF. In DNA, the CDR3 is TGTGCCAGCAGTCCTCGGGACAGACCATCCTATGGCTACACCTTC.